This T cell receptor (beta chain) emerged from a study of T-cell memory formation after mild COVID-19. TCRdb re-analysed the 5' RACE reads in MiXCR, keeping a single row per CDR3 protein. The sample includes about 150,000 distinct CDR3 sequences, around a third of them seen just once. Germline-derived CDR1 and CDR2 are SEHNR and FQNEAQ (reference sequence). The length of the CDR3 is 16 residues. Trimming removed 0 bases at V and 2 bases at J, with 14 bases between. Specimen: PBMCs or a T cell subset sorted from them (not recorded which). This receptor was taken from an adult woman who had mild COVID-19 (a few samples of this study predate the infection). Cell type and time point are not known. This chain links TRBV7-9 with TRBJ2-7; D remains unclear. CDR3 amino acids: CASSLAQVTYPYEQYF. CDR3 nucleotide sequence: TGTGCCAGCAGCTTAGCGCAGGTGACTTATCCCTACGAGCAGTACTTC.